Each of the 16 T cell receptor beta chains below was sequenced from the same sample in a study of memory CD4+ T cells and cytomegalovirus serostatus. Sequencing used immunoSEQ multiplex PCR; TCRdb keeps in-frame clones, though not all of them. The sample holds 52,000 or so clones, around 76% seen once. The sort gate was single viable CD3+CD4+CD8-CD45RO+ cells for memory CD4+ T cells. Sequencing was carried out using memory CD4+ T cells from blood. The source is an adult in good health and CMV-seronegative.

V gene TRBV28 combines with J gene TRBJ2-2; D tentatively fits TRBD1 or TRBD2 (5 bases each). There are 18 residues in the CDR3. Looked up from germline, CDR1 is MDHEN and CDR2 is SYDVKM. The ends were cut back, 1 base at V and 8 bases at J, with 23 bases in the middle. CDR3 in amino acids: CASSLSPPEGPLLGELFF. For the CDR3, the DNA is TGTGCCAGCAGTTTATCCCCCCCCGAGGGGCCCCTACTTGGGGAGCTGTTTTTT.

The chain is built from TRBV19 and TRBJ2-1, with TRBD1 matching over 7 bases. The CDR3 covers 17 residues. Per germline, CDR1 LNHDA and CDR2 SQIVND (reference sequence). After removal of 3 bases from V and 8 bases from J, the junction contained 16 bases not matched to a gene. The CDR3 region is CASSITGVSLYNHEQFF. For the CDR3, the DNA is TGTGCCAGTAGTATTACAGGGGTGAGTTTGTACAATCATGAGCAGTTCTTC.

This clone was counted between two and nine times. This chain connects TRBV2 to TRBJ1-1, with D possibly being TRBD1 (5 bases). CDR1 and CDR2 from the germline V gene are SNHLY and FYNNEI. V was clipped by 2 bases and J by 4 bases, with 11 bases between them. The CDR3 covers 14 residues. DNA of the CDR3: TGTGCCAGCAGTGAAATCGGCCAGGGCACTGAAGCTTTCTTT. This encodes CASSEIGQGTEAFF.

V is TRBV27 and J is TRBJ1-1, with TRBD1 identical over 8 bases. Germline CDR1 is MNHEY and CDR2 is SMNVEV (reference sequence). The CDR3 contains 18 residues. The trim removed 4 bases at V and 10 bases at J, leaving 23 bases unmatched. CDR3 coding DNA: TGTGCCAGCAGTTCACATAGTCAGGGGGCGCGGGTTGCGTCTGTAGCTTTCTTT. This gives the protein CASSSHSQGARVASVAFF.

This sequence joins TRBV18 and TRBJ2-7; D perhaps matches TRBD2 (5 bases). CDR1 and CDR2 (germline): KGHSH, LQKENI. Trimming removed 6 bases from V and 0 bases from J, with 9 bases in between. The CDR3 length is 13 residues. The chain's CDR3 is CASSLGSSYEQYF. CDR3 in DNA: TGTGCCAGCTCGCTAGGGAGCTCCTACGAGCAGTACTTC.

V gene TRBV9 combines with J gene TRBJ2-1; the match to TRBD2 covers 10 bases. CDR3 length equals 17 residues. The J segment lost 8 bases and the V segment lost 4 bases, leaving 15 bases of the junction unmatched. Germline V gene lookup returns CDR1 SGDLS and CDR2 YYNGEE. CDR3 nucleotide sequence: TGTGCCAGCAGCCGAATCCCGAGAGCGGGAGGGCTTGATGAGCAGTTCTTC. This encodes CASSRIPRAGGLDEQFF.

The rearrangement joins TRBV28 to TRBJ1-4; possibly TRBD1 for D (5 bases). The CDR3 loop spans 14 amino acids. CDR1 is MDHEN, CDR2 SYDVKM, per germline. V lost 6 bases to trimming and J lost 8 bases, with 16 bases between them. The CDR3 loop is CASRSSGSGEKLFF. CDR3 in DNA: TGTGCCAGCAGATCATCAGGGTCTGGGGAAAAACTGTTTTTT. The whole variable domain, filled in from reference TRBV28 and TRBJ1-4, reads DVKVTQSSRYLVKRTGEKVFLECVQDMDHENMFWYRQDPGLGLRLIYFSYDVKMKEKGDIPEGYSVSREKKERFSLILESASTNQTSMYLCASRSSGSGEKLFFGSGTQLSVL.

This CDR3 is CATSRDADRISNQPQHF. CDR3 coding DNA: TGTGCCACCAGCAGAGATGCGGACAGAATCAGCAATCAGCCCCAGCATTTT. This sequence joins TRBV15 and TRBJ1-5; D is possibly TRBD1 (6 bases). The CDR3 loop spans 17 amino acids. Germline-derived CDR1 and CDR2 are LNHNV and YYDKDF (reference sequence). The V and J ends lost 0 bases and 1 base respectively, with 13 bases between them.

CDR3 loop: CASSETPRPNYGYTF. Written as DNA, the CDR3 is TGTGCCAGTAGTGAGACTCCGAGGCCAAACTATGGCTACACCTTC. This sequence joins TRBV19 and TRBJ1-2; no clear D. The germline gives CDR1 LNHDA, CDR2 SQIVND (reference sequence). CDR3 length equals 15 residues. Trimming cost V 5 bases and J 2 bases, with 15 bases left between them.

This clone ranks as medium-sized. V gene TRBV6-5 combines with J gene TRBJ2-7, with D tentatively TRBD2 (6 bases). The CDR3 runs to 12 residues. V lost 6 bases and J 3 bases, leaving 9 bases between the germline ends. Looked up from germline, CDR1 is MNHEY and CDR2 is SVGAGI. Here the CDR3 reads CASRRDNYEQYF. In DNA form, the CDR3 reads TGTGCCAGCAGGCGGGATAACTACGAGCAGTACTTC.

The chain employs TRBV5-6 and TRBJ1-3, with D uncertain. Germline CDR1 reads SGHDT; CDR2 reads YYEEEE. This CDR3 is 11 amino acids long. Trimming cost V 2 bases and J 3 bases, with 0 bases left between them. CDR3 nucleotide sequence: TGTGCCAGCAGCTTTGGAAACACCATATATTTT. Its protein product is CASSFGNTIYF.

The V gene is TRBV15, the J gene TRBJ2-1; D not resolved. Trimming removed 3 bases from V and 0 bases from J, with 12 bases in between. The CDR3 has 16 residues. Germline CDR1 reads LNHNV; CDR2 reads YYDKDF (reference sequence). As DNA, the CDR3 is TGTGCCACCAGCAGTCCCATGGTTTCCTCCTACAATGAGCAGTTCTTC. It is translated as CATSSPMVSSYNEQFF.

The V call is TRBV6-6, the J call TRBJ1-1; D unclear. Trimming took 6 bases from V and 1 from J, leaving 9 bases between them. Germline values: CDR1 MNHNY, CDR2 SVGAGI (reference sequence). The CDR3 sequence is 13 residues long. The CDR3 region is CASSLFWNTEAFF. In DNA, the CDR3 is TGTGCCAGCAGCCTATTTTGGAACACTGAAGCTTTCTTT.

The chain is built from TRBV2 and TRBJ1-2; 8 bases are shared with TRBD1. The J segment lost 1 base and the V segment lost 7 bases, leaving 5 bases of the junction unmatched. Germline V gene lookup returns CDR1 SNHLY and CDR2 FYNNEI. The length of the CDR3 is 14 residues. In DNA, the CDR3 is TGTGCCAGCACCAAGGACAGGGTTAACTATGGCTACACCTTC. Translated, it gives CASTKDRVNYGYTF.

CDR3 nucleotide sequence: TGTGCCAGCAGCTCCCGTGGATGGGACACCCCAATGAACACTGAAGCTTTCTTT. Its protein is CASSSRGWDTPMNTEAFF. The chain combines TRBV7-9 with TRBJ1-1; D is perhaps TRBD1 (6 bases). Trimming left V 4 bases short and J 0 bases short, with 21 bases between. From germline, CDR1 is SEHNR and CDR2 FQNEAQ (reference sequence). The CDR3 covers 18 residues. Combining the CDR3 with reference TRBV7-9 and TRBJ1-1 gives the whole variable domain DTGVSQNPRHKITKRGQNVTFRCDPISEHNRLYWYRQTLGQGPEFLTYFQNEAQLEKSRLLSDRFSAERPKGSFSTLEIQRTEQGDSAMYLCASSSRGWDTPMNTEAFFGQGTRLTVV.

The genes are TRBV2 and TRBJ2-3; a possible D gene is TRBD2 (5 bases). V lost 7 bases and J lost 5, with 16 bases in between. The CDR3 has 14 residues. Per germline, CDR1 SNHLY and CDR2 FYNNEI. CDR3 amino acids: CASTRGLDVDTQYF. CDR3 sequence (DNA): TGTGCCAGCACTCGCGGGCTAGACGTAGATACGCAGTATTTT.